This TCR beta chain was sequenced during a study of T cells in Graves' hyperthyroidism and ophthalmopathy. Study results and caveats: Researchers report that a 13 V-J model separated ophthalmopathy from stable hyperthyroidism.

Researchers took RNA transcripts and amplified the TCR beta CDR3 regions from them. The TCR CDR3 first-round RT-PCR relied on the HTBI primer set. A single record per CDR3 protein comes from TCRdb applying MiXCR to the multiplex PCR reads. The repertoire holds about 360,000 distinct CDR3 sequences, with around 13% as singletons. Those patients with uncontrolled infection, other autoimmune disease, pregnancy or lactation were excluded. Each diagnosis drew on symptoms, thyroxine, TRAb, thyroid ultrasound and orbital computed tomography findings. This clonotype was counted many times. The antigen is unknown. This receptor was obtained from a woman under 30 with Graves' hyperthyroidism. Sequencing was carried out using blood.

CDR3 loop: CATSGPQGGDEKLFF. DNA of the CDR3: TGTGCCACCAGCGGACCCCAGGGGGGGGATGAAAAACTGTTTTTT. The rearrangement uses TRBV15 and TRBJ1-4; 7 bases align to TRBD1. The length of the CDR3 is 15 residues. The germline gives CDR1 LNHNV, CDR2 YYDKDF (reference sequence). Trimming removed 5 bases from V and 6 bases from J; junction bases left unmatched: 9.